These 22 T cell receptor beta chains originate from one sample sequenced in a study of OX40 agonist ivuxolimab in advanced cancers. Sequenced by immunoSEQ multiplex PCR; TCRdb stores in-frame clones only, minus some. This sample has 80,000 to 85,000 clones, with 86% found just once. Sequencing was performed on CD4+ or CD8+ T cells sorted from blood, taken in a trial of the OX40 agonist ivuxolimab. Every receptor here comes from an adult with an advanced solid tumor such as melanoma, head and neck, liver or kidney cancer.

This clone came up once. This rearrangement joins TRBV7-9 to TRBJ1-5; tentatively, D is TRBD1 (5 bases). With 4 bases removed from V and 0 bases from J, the gap between germline ends came to 10 bases. This CDR3 is built from 15 residues. Per the germline V gene, CDR1 is SEHNR and CDR2 is FQNEAQ (reference sequence). The CDR3 loop reads CASSSTGYSNQPQHF. In DNA, the CDR3 is TGTGCCAGCAGCTCTACAGGTTATAGCAATCAGCCCCAGCATTTT.

V gene TRBV7-8 combines with J gene TRBJ1-1; D is uncertain. CDR3 length equals 13 residues. The ends were cut back, 5 bases at V and 0 bases at J, with 7 bases in the middle. CDR1 and CDR2 from the germline V gene are SGHVS and FQNEAQ. This chain's CDR3 is CASSQGMNTEAFF. The CDR3 DNA is TGTGCCAGCAGCCAAGGGATGAACACTGAAGCTTTCTTT.

V and J are TRBV27 and TRBJ1-5; perhaps TRBD1 as D (5 bases). The CDR3 has 14 residues. Looked up from germline, CDR1 is MNHEY and CDR2 is SMNVEV (reference sequence). Trimming stripped 4 bases from V and 0 bases from J, with 7 bases between. CDR3 bases: TGTGCCAGCAGTTACAGGACTAGCAATCAGCCCCAGCATTTT. Its protein product is CASSYRTSNQPQHF.

The chain combines TRBV2 with TRBJ1-6, with D perhaps TRBD1 (6 bases). The germline gives CDR1 SNHLY, CDR2 FYNNEI. CDR3 length equals 15 residues. V was cut by 1 base and J by 5 bases, with 9 bases left in between. CDR3 region: CASSEEGQDNSPLHF. Written as DNA, the CDR3 is TGTGCCAGCAGTGAAGAGGGACAAGATAATTCACCCCTCCACTTT. Complete variable domain (other parts from reference TRBV2 and TRBJ1-6): EPEVTQTPSHQVTQMGQEVILRCVPISNHLYFYWYRQILGQKVEFLVSFYNNEISEKSEIFDDQFSVERPDGSNFTLKIRSTKLEDSAMYFCASSEEGQDNSPLHFGNGTRLTVT.

This clone appeared a single time. The chain combines TRBV7-9 with TRBJ1-5; D is ambiguous. This CDR3 is 12 amino acids long. CDR1 SEHNR and CDR2 FQNEAQ come from the germline V gene (reference sequence). V gave up 5 bases and J gave up 3 bases, with 5 bases separating them. The CDR3 spells CASSQSNQPQHF. CDR3 nucleotides: TGTGCCAGCAGCCAATCCAATCAGCCCCAGCATTTT.

The chain carries TRBV9 and TRBJ1-2, with 9 bases identical to TRBD1. Germline CDR1 is SGDLS and CDR2 is YYNGEE. The length of the CDR3 is 16 residues. The ends lost 2 bases at V and 4 bases at J; junction bases unmatched: 9. CDR3 bases: TGTGCCAGCAGCGTTATGGGACAGGGTGATCGCTATGGCTACACCTTC. It encodes CASSVMGQGDRYGYTF.

V is TRBV2 and J is TRBJ2-2; D not resolved. The V end was cut by 8 bases, the J end by 5 bases, with 12 bases between. This CDR3 contains 13 residues. Germline V gene sequence: CDR1 SNHLY, CDR2 FYNNEI. The DNA of the CDR3 is TGTGCCAGCTCTGCCAGAGGAACCGGGGAGCTGTTTTTT. Amino acid sequence: CASSARGTGELFF.

Here the CDR3 DNA reads TGTGCCAGCAGGCGCGACCGGGACTTCACCTACGAGCAGTACTTC. Residues: CASRRDRDFTYEQYF. The chain recombines TRBV6-5 with TRBJ2-7; the D gene is possibly TRBD2 (6 bases). Germline CDR1 and CDR2: MNHEY and SVGAGI. Trimming took 6 bases from V and 2 from J, leaving 17 bases between them. The CDR3 is 15 residues long.

The chain combines TRBV6-5 with TRBJ1-4, with D maybe TRBD1 (5 bases). Germline V gene data show CDR1 as MNHEY and CDR2 as SVGAGI. This CDR3 has 16 residues. V dropped 6 bases and J dropped 3 bases, with 17 bases sitting between them. The CDR3 spells CASSYHWGSANEKLFF. DNA for the CDR3: TGTGCCAGCAGCTACCATTGGGGGTCAGCTAATGAAAAACTGTTTTTT.

The chain has TRBV7-8 and TRBJ1-1; D possibly corresponds to TRBD1 (6 bases). V lost 3 bases to trimming and J lost 4 bases, with 15 bases between them. Per the germline V gene, CDR1 is SGHVS and CDR2 is FQNEAQ. This CDR3 is built from 15 residues. As DNA, the CDR3 is TGTGCCAGCAGCTTTAGACGACAGGATCCCACTGAAGCTTTCTTT. It yields the protein CASSFRRQDPTEAFF.

The chain carries TRBV7-9 and TRBJ2-3; 9 bases map to TRBD1. Per the germline V gene, CDR1 is SEHNR and CDR2 is FQNEAQ (reference sequence). Trimming cost V 3 bases and J 4 bases; bases outside gene matches: 5. The CDR3 has 15 amino acids. CDR3 region: CASSFGTGRADTQYF. Here the CDR3 DNA reads TGTGCCAGCAGCTTTGGGACAGGGAGGGCAGATACGCAGTATTTT.

This clone is a singleton in its sample. V is TRBV30 and J is TRBJ1-3, with unresolved D. Looked up from germline, CDR1 is GTSNPN and CDR2 is SVGIG (reference sequence). This CDR3 contains 14 residues. V was cut by 5 bases and J by 4 bases, with 15 bases left in between. The CDR3 DNA is TGTGCCTGGGGGAGACCCCTCTCAGGAAACACCATATATTTT. It is translated as CAWGRPLSGNTIYF.

The chain employs TRBV18 and TRBJ1-1, with 10 nucleotides matching TRBD1. Unmatched junction bases numbered 6, after V lost 3 bases and J lost 8 bases. This CDR3 has 14 amino acids. Germline V CDR1 and CDR2: KGHSH, LQKENI. CDR3 protein: CASSPTTGGREAFF. Written as DNA, the CDR3 is TGTGCCAGCTCACCCACGACAGGGGGCAGAGAAGCTTTCTTT.

The CDR3 loop reads CASSSRQGVATNEKLFF. CDR3 sequence (DNA): TGTGCCAGCAGCTCTCGACAGGGAGTCGCAACTAATGAAAAACTGTTTTTT. This chain uses TRBV2 with TRBJ1-4; 7 bases map to TRBD1. The CDR3 totals 17 residues. The V segment lost 6 bases and the J segment 0 bases; nucleotides outside the gene matches: 10. Germline lookup yields CDR1 SNHLY and CDR2 FYNNEI.

V and J are TRBV7-2 and TRBJ1-1; no clear D gene. V lost 1 base to trimming and J lost 1 base, with 7 bases between them. The CDR3 runs 14 residues. From germline, CDR1 is SGHTA and CDR2 FQGNSA. CDR3 DNA sequence: TGTGCCAGCAGCTTAGTGGCGGGGAACACTGAAGCTTTCTTT. Encoded protein: CASSLVAGNTEAFF.

This clone came up once. This rearrangement joins TRBV30 to TRBJ2-1; D tentatively fits TRBD1 or TRBD2 (5 bases each). The length of the CDR3 is 13 residues. Germline V CDR1 and CDR2: GTSNPN, SVGIG (reference sequence). Between the trimmed V and J ends, which lost 4 bases and 7 bases, there was a span of 14 bases. The CDR3: CAWTRQGANEQFF. The DNA for the CDR3 is TGTGCCTGGACGCGCCAGGGAGCAAATGAGCAGTTCTTC.

The chain has TRBV30 and TRBJ1-1; no clear D gene. From germline, CDR1 is GTSNPN and CDR2 SVGIG (reference sequence). Trimming pared 0 bases from V and 6 bases from J, leaving 14 bases between. The CDR3 spans 14 residues. DNA of the CDR3: TGTGCCTGGAGTGTAACACCCCCCCCACCTGAAGCTTTCTTT. Translation: CAWSVTPPPPEAFF.

The CDR3 loop is CASSPSTGRAGTPLHF. DNA for the CDR3: TGTGCCAGCAGCCCCTCGACCGGGAGGGCGGGGACACCCCTCCACTTT. V usage is TRBV7-9 and J usage is TRBJ1-6; D gene unclear. Trimming removed 5 bases from V and 11 bases from J, with 22 bases in between. Germline V gene sequence: CDR1 SEHNR, CDR2 FQNEAQ (reference sequence). The CDR3 has 16 amino acids.

This clone showed up just once. The chain employs TRBV19 and TRBJ1-5; the D is unclear. Deletions cut 3 bases from V and 1 base from J, with 7 bases between. This CDR3 is 14 amino acids long. CDR1 LNHDA and CDR2 SQIVND come from the germline V gene (reference sequence). CDR3 protein: CASSMAGSNQPQHF. The CDR3 region has the DNA TGTGCCAGTAGTATGGCGGGAAGCAATCAGCCCCAGCATTTT. Combining the CDR3 with reference TRBV19 and TRBJ1-5 gives the whole variable domain DGGITQSPKYLFRKEGQNVTLSCEQNLNHDAMYWYRQDPGQGLRLIYYSQIVNDFQKGDIAEGYSVSREKKESFPLTVTSAQKNPTAFYLCASSMAGSNQPQHFGDGTRLSIL.

The chain employs TRBV25-1 and TRBJ1-6; 9 nucleotides match TRBD1. Per germline, CDR1 MGHDK and CDR2 SYGVNS. The junction had 10 bases not matched to a gene; V was cut back by 7 bases and J by 3 bases. The CDR3 covers 17 residues. CDR3 sequence: CASTKTGQGLYNSPLHF. CDR3 coding DNA: TGTGCCAGCACGAAGACGGGACAGGGTCTCTATAATTCACCCCTCCACTTT.

This clone was seen just once. The chain combines TRBV30 with TRBJ1-2; D is perhaps TRBD1 (6 bases). CDR3 length: 14 residues. V lost 7 bases to trimming and J lost 6 bases, with 21 bases between them. Germline V gene data show CDR1 as GTSNPN and CDR2 as SVGIG (reference sequence). In nucleotides, the CDR3 is TGTGCCTCTTTCTCAGGGGTATTTGGTAATGGCTACACCTTC. This gives the protein CASFSGVFGNGYTF.

This chain's CDR3 is CASSSQGIYGYTF. CDR3 nucleotide sequence: TGCGCCAGCAGCTCACAGGGAATCTATGGCTACACCTTC. The chain links TRBV23-1 to TRBJ1-2, with D maybe TRBD1 (6 bases). TRBV23-1 is an ORF for which the function is uncertain. The CDR3 runs to 13 residues. Between the trimmed V and J ends, which lost 6 bases and 4 bases, there was a span of 12 bases.